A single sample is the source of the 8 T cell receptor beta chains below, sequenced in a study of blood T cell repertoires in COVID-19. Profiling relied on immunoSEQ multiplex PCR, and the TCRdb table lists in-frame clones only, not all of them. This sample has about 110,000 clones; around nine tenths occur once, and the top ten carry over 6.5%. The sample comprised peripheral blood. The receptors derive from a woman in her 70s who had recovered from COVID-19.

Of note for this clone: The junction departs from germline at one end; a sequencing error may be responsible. The CDR3: CASSPGDRWNF. The CDR3 bases are TGTGCCAGCAGTCCCGGGGACAGATGGAACTTC. V and J are TRBV6-5 and TRBJ2-5, with 7 bases identical to TRBD1. The CDR3 runs to 11 residues. Looked up from germline, CDR1 is MNHEY and CDR2 is SVGAGI.

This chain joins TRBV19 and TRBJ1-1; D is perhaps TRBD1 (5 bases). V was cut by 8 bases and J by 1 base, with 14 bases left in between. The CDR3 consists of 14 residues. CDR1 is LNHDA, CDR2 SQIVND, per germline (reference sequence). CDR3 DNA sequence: TGTGCCAGTTCGATCCGGGGGGGGAACACTGAAGCTTTCTTT. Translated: CASSIRGGNTEAFF.

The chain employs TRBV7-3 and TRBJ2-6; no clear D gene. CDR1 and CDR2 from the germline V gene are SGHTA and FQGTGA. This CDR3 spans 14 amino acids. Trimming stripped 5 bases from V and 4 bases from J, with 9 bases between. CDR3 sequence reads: CASSPRLGANVLTF. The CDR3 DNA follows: TGTGCCAGCAGCCCACGGTTGGGGGCCAACGTCCTGACTTTC.

The CDR3 reads CASSWGGEQFF. CDR3 bases: TGTGCCAGCAGCTGGGGAGGTGAGCAGTTCTTC. The chain recombines TRBV9 with TRBJ2-1, with D possibly being TRBD2 (6 bases). V was clipped by 4 bases and J by 9 bases, with 8 bases between them. This CDR3 region has 11 residues. From germline, CDR1 is SGDLS and CDR2 YYNGEE.

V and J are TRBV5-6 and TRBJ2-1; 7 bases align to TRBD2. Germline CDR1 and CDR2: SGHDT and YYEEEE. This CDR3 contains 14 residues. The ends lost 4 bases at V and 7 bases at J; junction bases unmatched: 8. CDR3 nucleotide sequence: TGTGCCAGCAGCCCCCCGACTAGCTATAATGAGCAGTTCTTC. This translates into CASSPPTSYNEQFF.

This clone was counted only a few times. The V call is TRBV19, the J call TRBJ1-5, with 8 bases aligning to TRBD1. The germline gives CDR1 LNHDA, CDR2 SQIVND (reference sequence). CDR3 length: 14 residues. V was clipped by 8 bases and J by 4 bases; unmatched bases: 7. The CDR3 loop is CASRPDRGNQPQHF. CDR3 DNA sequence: TGTGCCAGTCGGCCAGACAGGGGAAATCAGCCCCAGCATTTT.

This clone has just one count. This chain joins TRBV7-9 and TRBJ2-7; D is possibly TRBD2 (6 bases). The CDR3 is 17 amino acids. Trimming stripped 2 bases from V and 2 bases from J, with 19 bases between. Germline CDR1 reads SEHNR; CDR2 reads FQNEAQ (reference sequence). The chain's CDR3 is CASSLIPVSRRAYEQYF. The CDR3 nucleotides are TGTGCCAGCAGCTTAATCCCCGTTAGCCGGAGGGCCTACGAGCAGTACTTC.

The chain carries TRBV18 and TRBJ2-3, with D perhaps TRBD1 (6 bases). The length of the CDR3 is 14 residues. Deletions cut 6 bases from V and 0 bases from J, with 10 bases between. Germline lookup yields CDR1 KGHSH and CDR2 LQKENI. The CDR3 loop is CASSLGQSTDTQYF. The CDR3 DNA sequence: TGTGCCAGCTCCCTTGGACAGAGCACAGATACGCAGTATTTT.